A single sample gave rise to the 25 T cell receptor beta chains below, sequenced in a study of blood T cell repertoires in COVID-19. Generated by immunoSEQ multiplex PCR, the TCRdb table keeps only in-frame clones and is missing some. Found here are tens of thousands of clones, roughly nine tenths of them singletons; the top ten hold approximately 28%. Material for sequencing was peripheral blood. The receptor source for this set is a woman of 80 years or more with acute or convalescent COVID-19.

This chain connects TRBV9 to TRBJ2-5; TRBD1 might be the D (5 bases). Germline CDR1 SGDLS, CDR2 YYNGEE. The CDR3 is 15 residues long. The ends were cut back, 0 bases at V and 5 bases at J, with 14 bases in the middle. The CDR3 protein is CASSVGGRDGETQYF. CDR3 sequence (DNA): TGTGCCAGCAGCGTAGGCGGCAGGGATGGGGAGACCCAGTACTTC.

This chain uses TRBV18 with TRBJ2-2; 11 positions match TRBD2. Germline CDR1 is KGHSH and CDR2 is LQKENI. J gave up 4 bases and V 4 bases, and 5 bases lay outside the gene matches. This CDR3 has 16 residues. The CDR3 spells CASSRETSGVTGELFF. As DNA, the CDR3 is TGTGCCAGCTCACGAGAGACTAGCGGGGTCACCGGGGAGCTGTTTTTT.

The gene calls are TRBV3-1 (or the pseudogene TRBV3-2) and TRBJ2-5, with 7 positions matching TRBD1. The CDR3 extends over 15 amino acids. Unmatched junction bases numbered 9, after V lost 3 bases and J lost 5 bases. Germline V CDR1 and CDR2: LGHDT, YNNKEL (reference sequence). The CDR3 DNA reads TGTGCCAGCAGCCACCGAAGACAGGGAGCGGAGACCCAGTACTTC. Translation gives CASSHRRQGAETQYF.

The chain couples TRBV11-2 to TRBJ2-2; tentatively, D is TRBD2 (5 bases). V was trimmed by 0 bases and J by 5 bases, leaving 7 bases between them. Germline V gene data show CDR1 as SGHAT and CDR2 as FQNNGV. The CDR3 has 14 residues. CDR3 DNA sequence: TGTGCCAGCAGCTTAGATCCGGGGACCGGGGAGCTGTTTTTT. Translating gives CASSLDPGTGELFF.

The rearrangement joins TRBV3-1 (or the pseudogene TRBV3-2) to TRBJ2-3, with TRBD2 identical over 8 bases. The germline V gene encodes CDR1 LGHDT and CDR2 YNNKEL (reference sequence). V lost 4 bases and J lost 0; bases outside the gene matches: 6. The CDR3 is made up of 16 amino acids. The CDR3 nucleotides are TGTGCCAGCAGCCCCCGAGTAGCGGGGAGCACAGATACGCAGTATTTT. This encodes CASSPRVAGSTDTQYF.

This clone was detected only once. The chain recombines TRBV5-4 with TRBJ1-6, with a possible D match to TRBD1 (6 bases). Trimming shortened V by 4 bases and J by 12 bases, and 14 bases separated the two germline ends. The V gene's germline CDR1 is SGHNT and CDR2 YYREEE (reference sequence). The CDR3 has 13 residues. The CDR3 DNA follows: TGTGCCAGCAGCCTAGGGGGACCTGAACCCCTCCACTTT. Its translation: CASSLGGPEPLHF.

The genes are TRBV19 and TRBJ1-5; 8 positions match TRBD1. The length of the CDR3 is 14 residues. The ends lost 7 bases at V and 6 bases at J; junction bases unmatched: 8. The germline V gene encodes CDR1 LNHDA and CDR2 SQIVND (reference sequence). The CDR3 sequence: CASITGQGGQPQHF. The CDR3 nucleotides are TGTGCCAGTATTACCGGACAGGGAGGTCAGCCCCAGCATTTT.

The J gene is TRBJ1-4, the V gene TRBV30; D is uncertain. Trimming removed 0 bases at V and 4 bases at J, with 9 bases between. CDR1 and CDR2 from the germline V gene are GTSNPN and SVGIG (reference sequence). The CDR3 has 14 amino acids. The CDR3 DNA reads as TGTGCCTGGAGTGTGGGCAGCTTTAATGAAAAACTGTTTTTT. Encoded protein: CAWSVGSFNEKLFF. Using reference TRBV30 and TRBJ1-4 for the parts outside the CDR3, the full variable domain is SQTIHQWPATLVQPVGSPLSLECTVEGTSNPNLYWYRQAAGRGLQLLFYSVGIGQISSEVPQNLSASRPQDRQFILSSKKLLLSDSGFYLCAWSVGSFNEKLFFGSGTQLSVL.

V and J are TRBV11-2 and TRBJ2-2; 10 bases align to TRBD1. CDR1 and CDR2 (germline): SGHAT, FQNNGV. V was clipped by 5 bases and J by 3 bases; unmatched bases: 3. CDR3 length equals 15 residues. The CDR3 nucleotides read TGTGCCAGCAGCGCCGGGACAGGGGACACCGGGGAGCTGTTTTTT. It encodes CASSAGTGDTGELFF.

The V gene is TRBV2, the J gene TRBJ2-3; weak D call: TRBD1 (5 bases). Germline values: CDR1 SNHLY, CDR2 FYNNEI. Trimming removed 7 bases from V and 3 bases from J, with 11 bases in between. The CDR3 covers 13 residues. CDR3 residues: CASKQGATDTQYF. The CDR3 nucleotides are TGTGCCAGCAAACAAGGGGCGACAGATACGCAGTATTTT. The entire variable domain, with the rest obtained from reference TRBV2 and TRBJ2-3, is as follows: EPEVTQTPSHQVTQMGQEVILRCVPISNHLYFYWYRQILGQKVEFLVSFYNNEISEKSEIFDDQFSVERPDGSNFTLKIRSTKLEDSAMYFCASKQGATDTQYFGPGTRLTVL.

This chain connects TRBV5-1 to TRBJ2-6, with D uncertain. This CDR3 is 18 amino acids long. V was shortened by 1 base and J by 2 bases, with 16 bases between the two germline ends. CDR1 is SGHRS, CDR2 YFSETQ, per germline. This chain's CDR3 is CASSLSGPLVAGANVLTF. CDR3 DNA sequence: TGCGCCAGCAGCTTGTCTGGGCCTTTGGTCGCTGGGGCCAACGTCCTGACTTTC.

The CDR3 region has the DNA TGTGCCAGCAGCTTGTTGGGGCCCTCCGACGGGGGCTACACCTTC. Translated, it gives CASSLLGPSDGGYTF. The V call is TRBV5-6, the J call TRBJ1-2; D might be TRBD1 (5 bases). Germline assignment: CDR1 SGHDT and CDR2 YYEEEE. V lost 1 base and J 8 bases, leaving 18 bases between the germline ends. CDR3 size: 15 residues.

The chain is built from TRBV3-1 (or the pseudogene TRBV3-2) and TRBJ2-5; maybe TRBD2 (6 bases). V lost 5 bases and J 4 bases, leaving 14 bases between the germline ends. The CDR3 loop spans 14 amino acids. CDR1 is LGHDT, CDR2 YNNKEL, per germline (reference sequence). The CDR3 sequence is CASSLTGSGETQYF. The CDR3 DNA follows: TGTGCCAGCAGCTTAACAGGTAGCGGAGAGACCCAGTACTTC.

CDR3 sequence: CASSQRQVNYEQYF. CDR3 sequence (DNA): TGTGCCAGCAGCCAACGTCAGGTAAATTACGAGCAGTACTTC. This chain connects TRBV3-1 (or the pseudogene TRBV3-2) to TRBJ2-7; no firm D call. The germline V and J ends were trimmed by 2 bases and 4 bases, with 12 bases remaining between them. This CDR3 region has 14 residues. CDR1 and CDR2 from the germline V gene are LGHDT and YNNKEL (reference sequence).

This sequence joins TRBV7-2 and TRBJ2-1; 10 nucleotides match TRBD2. J was trimmed by 7 bases and V by 5 bases; bases with no gene match: 8. The CDR3 is made up of 15 amino acids. Germline lookup yields CDR1 SGHTA and CDR2 FQGNSA. CDR3 coding DNA: TGTGCCAGCAGCGTGCGGACTAGCGGTCCAAATGAGCAGTTCTTC. Residues: CASSVRTSGPNEQFF. The variable domain in full, with the rest retrieved from reference TRBV7-2 and TRBJ2-1, is GAGVSQSPSNKVTEKGKDVELRCDPISGHTALYWYRQSLGQGLEFLIYFQGNSAPDKSGLPSDRFSAERTGGSVSTLTIQRTQQEDSAVYLCASSVRTSGPNEQFFGPGTRLTVL.

V is TRBV3-1 (or the pseudogene TRBV3-2) and J is TRBJ1-2, with D maybe TRBD1 (5 bases). With 1 base removed from V and 7 bases from J, the gap between germline ends came to 10 bases. CDR3 length: 13 residues. Germline V CDR1 and CDR2: LGHDT, YNNKEL (reference sequence). The CDR3, as DNA: TGTGCCAGCAGCCAAGCAGGCGGGGCTGGCTACACCTTC. It codes for CASSQAGGAGYTF.

J is TRBJ2-3 and V is TRBV3-1 (or the pseudogene TRBV3-2), with D tentatively TRBD1 (5 bases). The CDR3 contains 15 residues. The V gene lost 3 bases and the J gene lost 5 bases, with 15 bases spanning the gap. Germline CDR1 LGHDT, CDR2 YNNKEL (reference sequence). As DNA, the CDR3 is TGTGCCAGCAGCCAGAACGGCAGGGTGATAGATACGCAGTATTTT. This codes for CASSQNGRVIDTQYF.

The V call is TRBV6-5, the J call TRBJ2-1; no clear D. The germline V gene has CDR1 MNHEY and CDR2 SVGAGI. This CDR3 contains 16 residues. Deletions cut 0 bases from V and 5 bases from J, with 14 bases between. In DNA form, the CDR3 reads TGTGCCAGCAGTTACTCATGGCGGAAGTCCGACAATGAGCAGTTCTTC. Its protein product is CASSYSWRKSDNEQFF.

In DNA form, the CDR3 reads TGTGCCAGCAGTCCTCAGGGAATATCCGAAGATACGCAGTATTTT. Translated, it gives CASSPQGISEDTQYF. This chain links TRBV6-5 with TRBJ2-3, with D tentatively TRBD1 (5 bases). Germline loops: CDR1 MNHEY, CDR2 SVGAGI. The V gene lost 5 bases and the J gene lost 5 bases, with 17 bases spanning the gap. This CDR3 region has 15 residues.

V usage is TRBV19 and J usage is TRBJ1-3; 8 bases agree with TRBD1. The V gene end was trimmed by 8 bases and the J gene end by 4 bases; junction bases not matched to a gene: 7. The CDR3 is 14 amino acids. In germline, CDR1 is LNHDA, CDR2 SQIVND (reference sequence). The DNA for the CDR3 is TGTGCCAGTTCCTCAGGGGGCGGAGGAAACACCATATATTTT. It codes for CASSSGGGGNTIYF.

The chain recombines TRBV2 with TRBJ2-1; 7 bases are shared with TRBD2. This CDR3 has 15 residues. Germline values: CDR1 SNHLY, CDR2 FYNNEI. J was trimmed by 6 bases and V by 4 bases; bases with no gene match: 9. CDR3 sequence reads: CASSGVGGGTNEQFF. The CDR3 nucleotides read TGTGCCAGCAGTGGGGTGGGCGGGGGAACCAATGAGCAGTTCTTC.

This sequence joins TRBV11-2 and TRBJ2-1; the match to TRBD2 covers 13 bases. CDR3 size: 15 residues. J was trimmed by 8 bases and V by 5 bases; bases with no gene match: 6. Germline loops: CDR1 SGHAT, CDR2 FQNNGV. Written as DNA, the CDR3 is TGTGCCAGCAGCGCCGGACTAGCGGGGGCATATGAGCAGTTCTTC. Protein product: CASSAGLAGAYEQFF. The variable domain in full, with the rest retrieved from reference TRBV11-2 and TRBJ2-1, is EAGVAQSPRYKIIEKRQSVAFWCNPISGHATLYWYQQILGQGPKLLIQFQNNGVVDDSQLPKDRFSAERLKGVDSTLKIQPAKLEDSAVYLCASSAGLAGAYEQFFGPGTRLTVL.

The J gene is TRBJ2-3, the V gene TRBV5-8, with D tentatively TRBD2 (7 bases). This CDR3 has 14 amino acids. Germline loops: CDR1 SGHTS, CDR2 YDEGEE. Trimming cost V 4 bases and J 4 bases, with 13 bases left between them. The DNA for the CDR3 is TGTGCCAGCAGCCGGAGGGGGGGGCCAGATACGCAGTATTTT. Translation gives CASSRRGGPDTQYF.

The chain employs TRBV12-3 or TRBV12-4 and TRBJ2-5; D is undetermined. The CDR3 is 13 amino acids. V was pared by 5 bases and J by 7 bases, with 14 bases between. Written as DNA, the CDR3 is TGTGCCAGCAGTCCTCCTGGGCAGGCGACCCAGTACTTC. Translated: CASSPPGQATQYF.

V gene TRBV6-5 combines with J gene TRBJ1-6; the match to TRBD1 covers 7 bases. Trimming cost V 7 bases and J 6 bases; bases outside gene matches: 3. The CDR3 runs to 13 residues. Germline V lookup: CDR1 MNHEY, CDR2 SVGAGI. CDR3 in amino acids: CASTNRGNSPLHF. CDR3 DNA: TGTGCCAGCACGAACAGGGGTAATTCACCCCTCCACTTT.